This note documents a single T cell receptor beta chain sequence. The specificity of this receptor is unknown. Base quality data are lacking; no much larger clone is found one base away. This sample is part of a study of blood T cell repertoires in COVID-19 (TCRdb year 2020). Turning to the overall study: Samples covering the acute and convalescent phases of COVID-19 were provided by collaborators in the United States, Italy and Spain. The material from the prospective study consisted of cDNA or gDNA derived from T cells, B-cell-depleted T cells, or PBMCs. The dataset comprised deeply sampled blood TCRbeta repertoires from subjects exposed to, actively infected with, or recovered from COVID-19. The repertoires were released in a freely available public database intended as a resource for research on the immune response to SARS-CoV-2. The samples were drawn from the first 160 participants of the ongoing ImmuneRACE study and from some 1,300 subjects provided by 6 global collaborators. Sample metadata almost always included a de-identified subject ID, COVID-19 status, age in years and sex. HLA class I and class II types, where available, came from metadata supplied by the sample provider rather than from assay-based typing. General conclusions and limits of the study: The quantity of clinical and demographic metadata differed by source and by participant and was supplied without curation.

Taken from cysteine to phenylalanine, the CDR3 has 15 residues. Of all the DNA, just the CDR3 is kept, 45 bases in frame from base 1. From the germline V gene, CDR1 is SGHVS and CDR2 is FQNEAQ. The junction shows trimming of 4 bases on V and 1 base on J, plus 14 bases between the germline ends. The collaborating institutions used their own protocols to collect whole blood in K2EDTA tubes. For TCRbeta analysis, collaborators shipped samples as frozen whole blood, isolated PBMCs, or DNA extracted from either of those sample types. The immunoSEQ Assay, a bias-controlled multiplex PCR, was used to amplify TCRbeta CDR3 regions from genomic DNA. Per the original workflow: The number of nucleated cells in each sample was estimated from the amplification of reference gene primers within the assay. To quantify the absolute abundance of each unique TCRbeta CDR3 rearrangement, sequence reads were collapsed and filtered. For each sample, productive Simpson clonality was calculated as the square root of Simpson's diversity index across productive rearrangements. This is the immuneACCESS table as TCRdb keeps it, with only in-frame sequences that have V and J called. A part of the clones is gone; compared with another copy, unresolved V genes explain less than half, and the rest is unexplained. D and trimming come from the DNA, and the V and J calls and clone size come from that table. The sample records about 300,000 clones, about 82% of which are singletons. The ten largest make up under 2% of the sample.

The receptor was derived from a woman between 45 and 60 years old with acute or convalescent COVID-19. The sequenced sample consisted of peripheral blood. This receptor chain uses TRBV7-8 and TRBJ2-7; a weak D assignment points to TRBD2 (6 bases agree). The sequenced DNA: TGTGCCAGCAGCTCGAGGCGGGACGGATCCTACGAGCAGTACTTC. This yields the protein CASSSRRDGSYEQYF.